Presented here are 2 T cell receptor beta chains from one specimen sequenced in a study of OX40 agonist ivuxolimab in advanced cancers. Some clones are missing from TCRdb's copy, which holds only in-frame ones; the method was immunoSEQ multiplex PCR. This sample has roughly 75,000 clones, with about 85% found just once. The specimen was CD4+ or CD8+ T cells sorted from blood, collected in a trial of the OX40 agonist ivuxolimab. Source of these receptors: an adult with an advanced solid tumor such as melanoma, head and neck, liver or kidney cancer.

V usage is TRBV7-3 and J usage is TRBJ2-1; 12 nucleotides line up with TRBD2. Germline CDR1 SGHTA, CDR2 FQGTGA. Trimming took 5 bases from V and 5 from J; bases not matched to a gene: 13. The CDR3 consists of 18 residues. The CDR3 DNA sequence: TGTGCCAGCAGCCGAACCCCCCTAGCGGGAGGGCCTAACAATGAGCAGTTCTTC. Amino acid sequence: CASSRTPLAGGPNNEQFF. The whole variable domain, filled in from reference TRBV7-3 and TRBJ2-1, reads GAGVSQTPSNKVTEKGKYVELRCDPISGHTALYWYRQSLGQGPEFLIYFQGTGAADDSGLPNDRFFAVRPEGSVSTLKIQRTERGDSAVYLCASSRTPLAGGPNNEQFFGPGTRLTVL.

The rearrangement joins TRBV30 to TRBJ1-2; 7 nucleotides align to TRBD1. This CDR3 is built from 11 residues. CDR1 GTSNPN and CDR2 SVGIG come from the germline V gene (reference sequence). J was trimmed by 8 bases and V by 5 bases; bases with no gene match: 5. The CDR3 bases are TGTGCCTGGGGGACAGTCCGCGGCTACACCTTC. This codes for CAWGTVRGYTF.